This is a list of T cell receptor beta chains from one sample in a study of beta chain features in type 1 diabetes. The table came from immunoSEQ multiplex PCR; TCRdb's copy has only in-frame clones and leaves some out. Among under 350,000 clones listed, roughly 13% were seen once. The source material was naive CD4+ T cells from blood. All receptors derive from a man aged 30-40 years with type 1 diabetes. Each CDR3 is given with its conserved first and last residue. D genes are given only for firm matches. Clone size is given for some rows only: seen once, a few or many times, or a class if the clone is expanded.

D gene | clone size | J gene | V gene | CDR3 DNA | CDR3 protein
. | few | TRBJ1-1 | TRBV28 | TGTGCCAGCAAAGCGGTTACGTTTGGCACTGAAGCTTTCTTT | CASKAVTFGTEAFF
TRBD2 | few | TRBJ2-7 | TRBV28 | TGTGCCAGCACTCTAGCGGGAGGGTCCTACGAGCAGTACTTC | CASTLAGGSYEQYF
TRBD2 | . | TRBJ2-1 | TRBV5-4 | TGTGCCAGCAGCCCTAGCGGCCAGGGATATGAGCAGTTCTTC | CASSPSGQGYEQFF
TRBD1 | . | TRBJ2-5 | TRBV25-1 | TGTGCCAGCAGTGGACAGGGATGGGAGACCCAGTACTTC | CASSGQGWETQYF
. | few | TRBJ2-3 | TRBV25-1 | TGTGCCAGCAGTGCTGAGGCTCGCACAGATACGCAGTATTTT | CASSAEARTDTQYF
. | . | TRBJ2-3 | TRBV5-4 | TGTGCCAGCAGAGCTAGCGTAGAGGGAGATACGCAGTATTTT | CASRASVEGDTQYF
. | . | TRBJ1-2 | TRBV19 | TGTGCCAGTAGTATAGATCAAGGGACACCGAGGAATGGCTACACCTTC | CASSIDQGTPRNGYTF
. | . | TRBJ2-4 | TRBV28 | TGTGCCAGTAACCAGGCAGACCTAAACATTCAGTACTTC | CASNQADLNIQYF
TRBD1 | few | TRBJ1-2 | TRBV18 | TGTGCCAGCTCGGACAGGGTTGGCTACACCTTC | CASSDRVGYTF
. | . | TRBJ1-4 | TRBV23-1 | TGCGCCAGCAGTCAATCGGAAGGGGCGACAGGCGGCTTTCTGGTTGAAAAACTGTTTTTT | CASSQSEGATGGFLVEKLFF
. | few | TRBJ1-2 | TRBV7-2 | TGTGCCAGCAGCTTAAGTGAAGGGGTCTATGGCTACACCTTC | CASSLSEGVYGYTF
. | . | TRBJ1-5 | TRBV4-3 | TGCGCCAGCAGCCAAGATCATAGCAATCAGCCCCAGCATTTT | CASSQDHSNQPQHF
. | . | TRBJ1-5 | TRBV28 | TGTGCCAGCACCCCCTCGAATCAGCCCCAGCATTTT | CASTPSNQPQHF
. | . | TRBJ1-2 | TRBV7-9 | TGTGCCAGCAGCTCAAGGAGGGCTGGGCACTATGGCTACACCTTC | CASSSRRAGHYGYTF
. | . | TRBJ2-1 | TRBV25-1 | TGTGCCAGCCAGGGGGGTCCTCTGCGAGCGGGTCCGGGGGAGCAGTTCTTC | CASQGGPLRAGPGEQFF
. | . | TRBJ1-5 | TRBV28 | TGTGCCAGCAGTTTCTCCCAGGTCCGTCAGCCCCAGCATTTT | CASSFSQVRQPQHF
TRBD2 | . | TRBJ2-3 | TRBV4-2 | TGTGCCAGCAGCCAAGAGCTCCGGACTAGCGGGAGCACAGATACGCAGTATTTT | CASSQELRTSGSTDTQYF
. | . | TRBJ2-3 | TRBV4-1 | TGCGCCAGCAGCCTCTCAGGGCCAGATACGCAGTATTTT | CASSLSGPDTQYF
TRBD1 | few | TRBJ2-7 | TRBV18 | TGTGCCAGCTCTCGGGACAGTACTTCCTACGAGCAGTACTTC | CASSRDSTSYEQYF
. | . | TRBJ2-1 | TRBV9 | TGTGCCAGCAGCCGCGGCGGGGCGGACCGTGGGAATGAGCAGTTCTTC | CASSRGGADRGNEQFF
. | . | TRBJ1-2 | TRBV7-9 | TGTGCCAGCAGCTTAGTCGGGGGAGACTATGGCTACACCTTC | CASSLVGGDYGYTF
. | few | TRBJ2-1 | TRBV5-1 | TGCGCCAGCAGCTTAGGAGGAGCGAGCAATGAGCAGTTCTTC | CASSLGGASNEQFF
. | . | TRBJ2-1 | TRBV6-1 | TGTGCCAGCAACTCGCACTACAATGAGCAGTTCTTC | CASNSHYNEQFF
TRBD1 | . | TRBJ2-2 | TRBV29-1 | TGCAGCGTTGCAGGGGGCACGTCCGGGGAGCTGTTTTTT | CSVAGGTSGELFF
. | few | TRBJ2-3 | TRBV5-4 | TGTGCCAGCAGCTTGGAGGTGAGGAGTGATACGCAGTATTTT | CASSLEVRSDTQYF
. | . | TRBJ2-3 | TRBV9 | TGTGCCAGCAGCGTAGCTAGCGAGGGAGGATCTGGCACAGATACGCAGTATTTT | CASSVASEGGSGTDTQYF
. | few | TRBJ2-1 | TRBV15 | TGTGCCACCAGCAGAGATACCAGGGGACATGAGCAGTTCTTC | CATSRDTRGHEQFF
TRBD2 | . | TRBJ2-7 | TRBV5-4 | TGTGCCAGCAGCTTTTCCCAGACTAGCGGGCCCTACGAGCAGTACTTC | CASSFSQTSGPYEQYF
. | few | TRBJ1-2 | TRBV30 | TGTGCCTGGATGTCGGGGCAGGGGTTAATATCTGGCTACACCTTC | CAWMSGQGLISGYTF
. | . | TRBJ2-3 | TRBV9 | TGTGCCAGCAGCGTCACCGGGACTCCTAGCACAGATACGCAGTATTTT | CASSVTGTPSTDTQYF
TRBD2 | few | TRBJ2-1 | TRBV2 | TGTGCCAGCGAAGCGGGAGTCGTCCATGAGCAGTTCTTC | CASEAGVVHEQFF
. | . | TRBJ2-1 | TRBV7-3 | TGTGCCAGCAGCTTACAGGGCACCCTCCTCTACAATGAGCAGTTCTTC | CASSLQGTLLYNEQFF
. | few | TRBJ1-4 | TRBV14 | TGTGCCAGCAGCCCGGGACTCCGGACGGTGGAAAAACTGTTTTTT | CASSPGLRTVEKLFF
. | . | TRBJ2-5 | TRBV5-4 | TGTGCCAGCAGCCTACTAGGGGGTCGAGGGGAGACCCAGTACTTC | CASSLLGGRGETQYF
. | few | TRBJ2-2 | TRBV5-4 | TGTGCCAGCAGCTTGGTAAAGAACACCGGGGAGCTGTTTTTT | CASSLVKNTGELFF
. | few | TRBJ2-1 | TRBV6-1 | TGTGCCAGCAGGTATCTGTGGCAGGGCAATGAGCAGTTCTTC | CASRYLWQGNEQFF
. | . | TRBJ1-2 | TRBV28 | TGTGCCAGCCAACTTCCGGGGAGCGGCTACACCTTC | CASQLPGSGYTF
TRBD1 | . | TRBJ2-5 | TRBV5-1 | TGCGCCAGCACCCCTTTAGGGACAGGGGGCGAAGAGACCCAGTACTTC | CASTPLGTGGEETQYF
. | few | TRBJ1-1 | TRBV5-4 | TGTGCCAGCAGTTCTACAGGACAGACCACTGAAGCTTTCTTT | CASSSTGQTTEAFF
. | few | TRBJ2-7 | TRBV5-1 | TGCGCCAGCAGCTTGGATCTCTCGGGCTACGAGCAGTACTTC | CASSLDLSGYEQYF
. | . | TRBJ2-3 | TRBV30 | TGTGCCTGGAGTGGGCTAGGTGACACAGATACGCAGTATTTT | CAWSGLGDTDTQYF
. | . | TRBJ2-1 | TRBV18 | TGTGCCAGCTCACCACCGGAGGGCGACAAGCAGTTCTTC | CASSPPEGDKQFF
. | few | TRBJ2-4 | TRBV5-4 | TGTGCCAGCAGCGCCGACAGACTAGCCAAAAACATTCAGTACTTC | CASSADRLAKNIQYF
. | few | TRBJ2-1 | TRBV28 | TGTGCCAGCAGTTCCCTACTTAGTGCGGGACACAATGAGCAGTTCTTC | CASSSLLSAGHNEQFF
TRBD1 | . | TRBJ2-1 | TRBV7-2 | TGTGCCAGCAGCTTCGGGACAGGATACAATGAGCAGTTCTTC | CASSFGTGYNEQFF
TRBD2 | . | TRBJ2-1 | TRBV4-2 | TGTGCCAGCAGCCAGGCTCCCGGTTTAATAGCGGGAGGGAGCTCCTACAATGAGCAGTTCTTC | CASSQAPGLIAGGSSYNEQFF
. | few | TRBJ1-5 | TRBV10-3 | TGTGCCATCAGTGAGTCGACACGAGATCAGCCCCAGCATTTT | CAISESTRDQPQHF
TRBD2 | . | TRBJ2-3 | TRBV4-3 | TGCGCCAGCAGCCAAGGGACTAGCGGGACCTTCACAGATACGCAGTATTTT | CASSQGTSGTFTDTQYF
. | . | TRBJ1-2 | TRBV28 | TGTGCCAGCAGTCGGGGAAGCTATGGCTACACCTTC | CASSRGSYGYTF
. | once | TRBJ1-4 | TRBV5-1 | TGCGCCAGCCGTTCAAGAGGGTTGGGGAATGAAAAACTGTTTTTT | CASRSRGLGNEKLFF
. | few | TRBJ2-5 | TRBV19 | TGTGCCAGTAGTGGTGGCTTCCAAGAGACCCAGTACTTC | CASSGGFQETQYF
TRBD1 | . | TRBJ2-5 | TRBV29-1 | TGCAGCGTTGCCCCGGGACAGGCCCCGGAGACCCAGTACTTC | CSVAPGQAPETQYF
TRBD1 | . | TRBJ2-1 | TRBV9 | TGTGCCAGCAGCTCCTCGACAGGGGGAACTGAGCAGTTCTTC | CASSSSTGGTEQFF
TRBD2 | few | TRBJ2-3 | TRBV5-4 | TGTGCCAGCAGCCCCGGGACTAGCGCAGATACGCAGTATTTT | CASSPGTSADTQYF
. | . | TRBJ1-5 | TRBV9 | TGTGCCAGCAGCGTAGGTTATTCCTTGGAGCAGCCCCAGCATTTT | CASSVGYSLEQPQHF
. | few | TRBJ2-6 | TRBV4-2 | TGTGCCAGCAGCCAAGAGTACAGTTTCTACTCTGGGGCCAACGTCCTGACTTTC | CASSQEYSFYSGANVLTF
TRBD2 | . | TRBJ2-3 | TRBV7-2 | TGTGCCAGCAGTTATAATAGCGGGGGAGATACGCAGTATTTT | CASSYNSGGDTQYF
. | . | TRBJ2-1 | TRBV18 | TGTGCCAGCTCACGCGCTATACCCAATGAGCAGTTCTTC | CASSRAIPNEQFF
. | . | TRBJ1-5 | TRBV18 | TGTGCCAGCTCACCAGGAGTGCAGAGTAGTCAGCCCCAGCATTTT | CASSPGVQSSQPQHF